This is a list of T cell receptor beta chains from one sample in a study of blood T cell repertoires in COVID-19. Profiled with immunoSEQ multiplex PCR; TCRdb holds only in-frame clones, not every one. The sample has approximately 490,000 clones; approximately 86% are singletons. The sequencing input was PBMCs or T cells enriched from blood (not recorded which). The receptors were gathered from an older woman who had recovered from COVID-19. CDR3s include the opening cysteine and the closing phenylalanine or tryptophan. The D gene is left open where the match is weak. Clone size is not always given. Where it is, it says once, few, many or a class for expanded clones.

v_gene	d_gene	j_gene	len	abundance	CDR3nt	CDR3aa
TRBV19	-	TRBJ1-5	16	-	TGTGCCAGTAGTATAGCCTGGGGAGGTAGCAATCAGCCCCAGCATTTT	CASSIAWGGSNQPQHF
TRBV15	TRBD2	TRBJ2-1	15	-	TGTGCCACCAGCAGAGAGAAGCGGGGGAGGGATGAGCAGTTCTTC	CATSREKRGRDEQFF
TRBV4-1	-	TRBJ1-2	15	few	TGCGCCAGCAGCCATCCACACCCGTATATCTATGGCTACACCTTC	CASSHPHPYIYGYTF
TRBV6-5	TRBD2	TRBJ2-7	14	once	TGTGCCAGCAGTTTCAGCGGGGACCGTTACGAGCAGTACTTC	CASSFSGDRYEQYF
TRBV6-6	-	TRBJ1-3	14	-	TGTGCCAGCAGTTACTCGGGACTAGGAAACACCATATATTTT	CASSYSGLGNTIYF
TRBV20-1	-	TRBJ2-2	16	-	TGCAGTGCTAGTCCCCTTGGTCAGGGAGGCACCGGGGAGCTGTTTTTT	CSASPLGQGGTGELFF
TRBV2	-	TRBJ1-2	13	once	TGTGCCAGCTATCGACAGGACTACTATGGCTACACCTTC	CASYRQDYYGYTF
TRBV2	TRBD1	TRBJ1-1	13	-	TGTGCCAGCACCAGGGGGTTTCTTTCTGAAGCTTTCTTT	CASTRGFLSEAFF
TRBV4-1	-	TRBJ1-5	17	-	TGCGCCAGCAGCCAAGATCGGGCGCAGGGTAGCAATCAGCCCCAGCATTTT	CASSQDRAQGSNQPQHF
TRBV13	TRBD1	TRBJ2-1	13	-	TGTGCCAGCTCCGGGACAGGGTCCAATGAGCAGTTCTTC	CASSGTGSNEQFF
TRBV5-4	TRBD2	TRBJ2-3	18	once	TGTGCCAGCAGCTTGAGACTACTAGCGGGTCTCCCCACAGATACGCAGTATTTT	CASSLRLLAGLPTDTQYF
TRBV7-2	-	TRBJ1-6	13	-	TGTGCCAGCAGCTTAACGGAGGCATCACCCCTCCACTTT	CASSLTEASPLHF
TRBV19	-	TRBJ1-5	15	once	TGTGCCAGTAGTATAATTCAGGGCCTCAATCAGCCCCAGCATTTT	CASSIIQGLNQPQHF
TRBV4-1	TRBD1	TRBJ1-2	18	-	TGCGCCAGCAGCCCGTCACCGGGACAGGGGGCTTTTGGCTATGGCTACACCTTC	CASSPSPGQGAFGYGYTF
TRBV19	-	TRBJ1-1	14	-	TGTGCCAGTAGTTATGGACTGGCGAACACTGAAGCTTTCTTT	CASSYGLANTEAFF
TRBV5-1	TRBD1	TRBJ1-2	16	-	TGCGCCAGCAGCTTCAGAGGGGGCGACCTTAACTATGGCTACACCTTC	CASSFRGGDLNYGYTF
TRBV3-1/TRBV3-2	TRBD2	TRBJ2-7	14	once	TGTGCCAGCAGCCGGACTAGCGGGGCCTACGAGCAGTACTTC	CASSRTSGAYEQYF
TRBV5-1	TRBD2	TRBJ2-3	17	-	TGCGCCAGCAGCGCTGGACTAGCCCAAAAAAGCACAGATACGCAGTATTTT	CASSAGLAQKSTDTQYF
TRBV12-5	TRBD1	TRBJ2-1	18	-	TGTGCTAGTGGTTTGGTACTTAGGAGCAGGGGGCCCGACAATGAGCAGTTCTTC	CASGLVLRSRGPDNEQFF
TRBV9	-	TRBJ2-2	14	-	TGTGCCAGCAGCGCGAGGGTGAACACCGGGGAGCTGTTTTTT	CASSARVNTGELFF
TRBV5-1	TRBD1	TRBJ2-6	14	-	TGCGCCAGCAGCTTGGGACAGGGCGTCAACGTCCTGACTTTC	CASSLGQGVNVLTF
TRBV11-2	TRBD1	TRBJ2-4	16	-	TGTGCCAGCAGCTCTGAAGGTCTGGACAGGCTAAACATTCAGTACTTC	CASSSEGLDRLNIQYF
TRBV3-1/TRBV3-2	TRBD1	TRBJ1-2	13	-	TGTGCCAGCAGCCAAGGCCCCGACAGGGTGTACACCTTC	CASSQGPDRVYTF
TRBV24-1	-	TRBJ1-2	14	-	TGTGCCACCAGTGATTCCGGGGGGGACTATGGCTACACCTTC	CATSDSGGDYGYTF
TRBV30	-	TRBJ1-2	11	-	TGTGCCTGGAGTGTAAGGGGTGGCTACACCTTC	CAWSVRGGYTF
TRBV15	TRBD1	TRBJ2-3	16	once	TGTGCCACCAGCAGAGCCGGACAGGTTAGCACAGATACGCAGTATTTT	CATSRAGQVSTDTQYF
TRBV2	TRBD2	TRBJ2-7	14	once	TGTGCCAGCGTCCCCAGCGGGGGGTACTACGAGCAGTACTTC	CASVPSGGYYEQYF
TRBV4-1	TRBD1	TRBJ1-2	16	few	TGCGCCAGCAGCCAAGGGGGGACAGGTGCCTTAGGAGGCTACACCTTC	CASSQGGTGALGGYTF
TRBV28	TRBD1	TRBJ2-4	14	-	TGTGCCGTAGGGACAGGGGGCGCCAAAAACATTCAGTACTTC	CAVGTGGAKNIQYF
TRBV6-6	TRBD2	TRBJ2-1	16	once	TGTGCCAGCAGCACTAGCGGGGGGACGTTCTACAATGAGCAGTTCTTC	CASSTSGGTFYNEQFF
TRBV19	-	TRBJ1-1	14	-	TGTGCCAGTAGTGTCTTAGCCGGAGGGACTGAAGCTTTCTTT	CASSVLAGGTEAFF
TRBV7-2	TRBD2	TRBJ2-3	15	-	TGTGCCAGCAGCTCGCCGGGACTAGGGGCGAATACGCAGTATTTT	CASSSPGLGANTQYF
TRBV6-1	TRBD1	TRBJ2-1	17	-	TGTGCCAGCAGTGGCTCCTGGACAGGGGGTACATACAATGAGCAGTTCTTC	CASSGSWTGGTYNEQFF
TRBV5-6	TRBD1	TRBJ1-1	16	-	TGTGCCAGCAGCTGGGGACAGGGGAGGCTGAACACTGAAGCTTTCTTT	CASSWGQGRLNTEAFF
TRBV4-1	-	TRBJ1-1	14	-	TGCGCCAGCAGCCAATTGTACAGGGTAACTGAAGCTTTCTTT	CASSQLYRVTEAFF
TRBV5-5	-	TRBJ1-2	14	-	TGTGCCAGCAGCTTGACGGACATCAACTATGGCTACACCTTC	CASSLTDINYGYTF
TRBV7-6	-	TRBJ2-5	16	-	TGTGCCAGCAGCCAGTCGGGGGAGGTGGTGCGAGAGACCCAGTACTTC	CASSQSGEVVRETQYF
TRBV9	-	TRBJ2-3	14	-	TGTGCCAGCAGCCCACCGGGGGGCCCAGATACGCAGTATTTT	CASSPPGGPDTQYF
TRBV9	-	TRBJ2-5	14	-	TGTGCCAGCAGCCCCAGGGGATACCAAGAGACCCAGTACTTC	CASSPRGYQETQYF
TRBV5-4	-	TRBJ2-7	14	-	TGTGCCAGCAGCTTGGGCGGGGAGTTGCACGAGCAGTACTTC	CASSLGGELHEQYF
TRBV2	TRBD1	TRBJ1-2	14	-	TGTGCCAGCAGTCCCGGGACAGGGAACTATGGCTACACCTTC	CASSPGTGNYGYTF
TRBV19	-	TRBJ1-2	13	-	TGTGCCAGTAGTATCAACAGGTTCTATGGCTACACCTTC	CASSINRFYGYTF
TRBV7-2	TRBD1	TRBJ1-2	14	-	TGTGCCAGCAGCTTAATAGGACAGGGGGCAGGCTACACCTTC	CASSLIGQGAGYTF
TRBV10-2	-	TRBJ2-6	17	-	TGCGCCAGCAGTGGTTTGGGCAGGGCCGAAGGGGCCAACGTCCTGACTTTC	CASSGLGRAEGANVLTF
TRBV5-4	-	TRBJ1-6	14	-	TGTGCCAGCAGCTGGGTGGGGGGAAATTCACCCCTCCACTTT	CASSWVGGNSPLHF
TRBV30	-	TRBJ2-1	15	-	TGTGCCTGGAGTGTACAGGGGGGGGGTAAGAATGCGCAGTTCTTC	CAWSVQGGGKNAQFF
TRBV27	-	TRBJ2-3	13	once	TGTGCCAGCAGTTTAGGCGGACCGGGGACGCAGTATTTT	CASSLGGPGTQYF
TRBV9	-	TRBJ1-4	15	-	TGTGCCAGCAGCCGGGACACTGCAACTAATGAAAAACTGTTTTTT	CASSRDTATNEKLFF
TRBV4-2	TRBD1	TRBJ1-4	14	-	TGTGCCAGCAGCCGAGACAGGGTTAATGAAAAACTGTTTTTT	CASSRDRVNEKLFF
TRBV6-5	-	TRBJ1-1	14	-	TGTGCCAGCAGCTGGACGGGAAGGGTAACTGAAGCTTTCTTT	CASSWTGRVTEAFF
TRBV4-1	TRBD1	TRBJ2-7	18	-	TGCGCCAGCAGCCAAACTGGCGTCCCAGGACAGGGGTTCTACGAGCAGTACTTC	CASSQTGVPGQGFYEQYF
TRBV24-1	TRBD1	TRBJ1-5	15	-	TGTGCCACCAGAGGCGGACAGGGAGGCAATCAGCCCCAGCATTTT	CATRGGQGGNQPQHF
TRBV19	-	TRBJ2-1	14	few	TGTGCCAGTAGTATAGGGGCAGGGCGGAATGAGCAGTTCTTC	CASSIGAGRNEQFF
TRBV5-1	-	TRBJ1-2	14	few	TGCGCCAGCAGCTTGGCCGGGGGGAACTATGGCTACACCTTC	CASSLAGGNYGYTF